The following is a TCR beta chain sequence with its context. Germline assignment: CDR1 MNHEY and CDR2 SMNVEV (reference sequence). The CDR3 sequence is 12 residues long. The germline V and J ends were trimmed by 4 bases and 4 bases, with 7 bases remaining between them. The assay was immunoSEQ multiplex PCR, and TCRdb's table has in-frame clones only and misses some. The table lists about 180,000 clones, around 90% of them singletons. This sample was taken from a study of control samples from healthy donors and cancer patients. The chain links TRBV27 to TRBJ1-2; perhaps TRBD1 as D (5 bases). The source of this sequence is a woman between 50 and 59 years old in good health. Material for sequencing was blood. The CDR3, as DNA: TGTGCCAGCAGTTCCGGGACCTATGGCTACACCTTC. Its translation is CASSSGTYGYTF.